This passage covers 30 T cell receptor beta chains from one sample sequenced in a study of technical replicates of blood from a few donors. The protocol was immunoSEQ multiplex PCR, while the TCRdb copy is restricted to in-frame clones and leaves out a portion. The sample includes 80,000 to 100,000 clones, 90% to 97% of them seen just once. Sequencing was carried out using T cells isolated from PBMCs. All receptors come from a human donor in good health.

The chain joins TRBV6-6 to TRBJ2-3, with 7 bases matching TRBD2. J was trimmed by 5 bases and V by 0 bases; bases with no gene match: 2. Germline lookup yields CDR1 MNHNY and CDR2 SVGAGI (reference sequence). The CDR3 contains 14 residues. The CDR3 sequence: CASSYSASGDTQYF. DNA for the CDR3: TGTGCCAGCAGTTACTCGGCTAGCGGAGATACGCAGTATTTT.

The rearrangement links TRBV6-1 to TRBJ2-1; possible D gene TRBD1, 6 bases. Per the germline V gene, CDR1 is MNHNS and CDR2 is SASEGT. This CDR3 is built from 15 residues. Trimming took 6 bases from V and 0 from J, leaving 12 bases between them. The CDR3 region has the DNA TGTGCCAGCAGCCCTACAGGGAACTCCTACAATGAGCAGTTCTTC. It yields the protein CASSPTGNSYNEQFF.

The chain joins TRBV5-6 to TRBJ2-3, with 9 nucleotides matching TRBD2. This CDR3 has 18 amino acids. Germline V gives CDR1 SGHDT, CDR2 YYEEEE. The ends lost 0 bases at V and 1 base at J; junction bases unmatched: 9. CDR3 bases: TGTGCCAGCAGCTTGGTTAGCGGGAGAAGCGGGGGCACAGATACGCAGTATTTT. It yields the protein CASSLVSGRSGGTDTQYF.

The chain combines TRBV11-2 with TRBJ2-7, with 11 bases aligning to TRBD2. Germline CDR1 reads SGHAT; CDR2 reads FQNNGV. This CDR3 is built from 15 residues. V lost 6 bases, J lost 3 bases, and 7 bases stayed unmatched. The CDR3 DNA is TGTGCCAGCAGGGAAACTAGCGGGAGCTTCTACGAGCAGTACTTC. Protein sequence: CASRETSGSFYEQYF.

The chain recombines TRBV7-2 with TRBJ2-2; TRBD2 is a possible D gene (5 bases). With 3 bases removed from V and 2 bases from J, the gap between germline ends came to 7 bases. This CDR3 comprises 14 residues. Germline CDR1 is SGHTA and CDR2 is FQGNSA. In DNA form, the CDR3 reads TGTGCCAGCAGCTTTCGGGGTAACACCGGGGAGCTGTTTTTT. Encoded protein: CASSFRGNTGELFF.

This chain uses TRBV27 with TRBJ2-5; 7 bases are shared with TRBD2. CDR1 and CDR2 (germline): MNHEY, SMNVEV (reference sequence). Trimming took 0 bases from V and 0 from J; bases not matched to a gene: 1. There are 15 residues in the CDR3. The CDR3 bases are TGTGCCAGCAGTTTATCGGCGGGGGACCAAGAGACCCAGTACTTC. Translation: CASSLSAGDQETQYF.

The chain carries TRBV27 and TRBJ2-3, with TRBD2 matching 7 bases. Germline V CDR1 and CDR2: MNHEY, SMNVEV (reference sequence). The CDR3 is 17 amino acids. The ends lost 3 bases at V and 6 bases at J; junction bases unmatched: 15. The CDR3 reads CASSFHPLAVEGDTQYF. The CDR3 nucleotides read TGTGCCAGCAGTTTCCACCCCCTAGCGGTCGAGGGGGATACGCAGTATTTT.

The chain uses TRBV6-6 and TRBJ2-4, with D possibly matching TRBD2 (6 bases). The germline V gene has CDR1 MNHNY and CDR2 SVGAGI (reference sequence). CDR3 length: 14 residues. Deletions cut 7 bases from V and 7 bases from J, with 17 bases between. Written as DNA, the CDR3 is TGTGCCAGCACCCCAGGTGGGGGGTTTAACATTCAGTACTTC. This codes for CASTPGGGFNIQYF.

The chain combines TRBV5-4 with TRBJ2-3; TRBD1 aligns across 8 bases. The trim removed 4 bases at V and 1 base at J, leaving 8 bases unmatched. Germline V gene sequence: CDR1 SGHNT, CDR2 YYREEE (reference sequence). This CDR3 is built from 16 residues. CDR3 protein: CASSQPDREGTDTQYF. CDR3 in DNA: TGTGCCAGCAGCCAACCGGACAGGGAAGGCACAGATACGCAGTATTTT.

V gene TRBV23-1 combines with J gene TRBJ2-3; 16 bases are shared with TRBD2. Being an ORF, TRBV23-1 has a function that is uncertain. J was trimmed by 5 bases and V by 4 bases; bases with no gene match: 15. This CDR3 is built from 20 residues. The CDR3 DNA reads TGCGCCAGCAGTCGGCGATCCGGGACTAGCGGGAGGGCGGTAGGAGATACGCAGTATTTT. This gives the protein CASSRRSGTSGRAVGDTQYF.

V is TRBV11-3 and J is TRBJ2-1; D possibly corresponds to TRBD1 (5 bases). V gave up 5 bases and J gave up 7 bases, with 21 bases separating them. From germline, CDR1 is SGHNT and CDR2 YENEEA. The CDR3 covers 16 residues. Here the CDR3 reads CASSQASFRATNEQFF. CDR3 in DNA: TGTGCCAGCAGCCAAGCTAGTTTCAGGGCAACGAATGAGCAGTTCTTC.

This chain connects TRBV27 to TRBJ2-7; TRBD2 aligns across 7 bases. Per the germline V gene, CDR1 is MNHEY and CDR2 is SMNVEV (reference sequence). V lost 5 bases, J lost 2 bases, and 6 bases stayed unmatched. The CDR3 consists of 14 residues. CDR3 protein: CASSPARGAYEQYF. Here the CDR3 DNA reads TGTGCCAGCAGTCCTGCCCGGGGGGCCTACGAGCAGTACTTC.

This chain joins TRBV7-7 and TRBJ2-1, with 7 bases that match TRBD2. This CDR3 region has 19 residues. Trimming cost V 5 bases and J 2 bases; bases outside gene matches: 18. Germline-derived CDR1 and CDR2 are SSHAT and FNYEAQ (reference sequence). This chain's CDR3 is CASSPRVAGLPGPYNEQFF. The CDR3 nucleotides are TGTGCCAGCAGCCCCCGGGTAGCGGGCCTTCCTGGCCCCTACAATGAGCAGTTCTTC.

CDR3 nucleotide sequence: TGTGCCAGCAGCGTAGGGAGGGGCCCCCGGGACACTGAAGCTTTCTTT. It yields the protein CASSVGRGPRDTEAFF. The rearrangement links TRBV9 to TRBJ1-1; weak D call: TRBD1 (5 bases). CDR3 size: 16 residues. The germline CDR1 and CDR2 sequences are SGDLS and YYNGEE. V was shortened by 0 bases and J by 3 bases, with 15 bases between the two germline ends.

CDR3 DNA: TGCGCCAGCAGCATTCGACGGGGTGGCAATGAGCAGTTCTTC. Protein: CASSIRRGGNEQFF. The V call is TRBV4-1, the J call TRBJ2-1, with a weak D call TRBD2 (5 bases). CDR1 is MGHRA, CDR2 YSYEKL, per germline. V lost 5 bases and J 6 bases, leaving 14 bases between the germline ends. The CDR3 runs to 14 residues.

This chain joins TRBV5-1 and TRBJ1-3; 7 bases match TRBD1. The junction had 4 bases not matched to a gene; V was cut back by 3 bases and J by 4 bases. This CDR3 has 14 residues. Germline CDR1 and CDR2: SGHRS and YFSETQ. This CDR3 reads CASSSTGTGNTIYF. CDR3 coding DNA: TGCGCCAGCAGCTCGACAGGGACAGGAAACACCATATATTTT.

This chain uses TRBV27 with TRBJ2-1; perhaps TRBD2 as D (7 bases). Germline CDR1 is MNHEY and CDR2 is SMNVEV (reference sequence). The CDR3 spans 15 residues. The ends were cut back, 2 bases at V and 2 bases at J, with 10 bases in the middle. The CDR3 protein is CASSLGGAAYNEQFF. The CDR3 DNA sequence: TGTGCCAGCAGTTTAGGGGGGGCTGCCTACAATGAGCAGTTCTTC.

The rearrangement joins TRBV7-9 to TRBJ1-1, with a possible D match to TRBD1 (5 bases). The V gene's germline CDR1 is SEHNR and CDR2 FQNEAQ (reference sequence). The CDR3 loop spans 13 amino acids. V gave up 6 bases and J gave up 4 bases, with 12 bases separating them. The CDR3: CASRPGRTTEAFF. The CDR3 DNA reads TGTGCCAGCAGACCAGGGAGGACCACTGAAGCTTTCTTT.

This clone came up once. V is TRBV2 and J is TRBJ2-7; the D is unclear. CDR3 size: 13 residues. Germline V CDR1 and CDR2: SNHLY, FYNNEI. Trimming shortened V by 4 bases and J by 2 bases, and 9 bases separated the two germline ends. As DNA, the CDR3 is TGTGCCAGCAGTGCCGGCGGAGCCTACGAGCAGTACTTC. This translates into CASSAGGAYEQYF.

CDR3 in amino acids: CASSFDSGSKNEQFF. CDR3 nucleotide sequence: TGTGCCAGCAGTTTTGACAGCGGGAGTAAGAATGAGCAGTTCTTC. The gene calls are TRBV28 and TRBJ2-1, with 8 bases fitting TRBD2. Germline values: CDR1 MDHEN, CDR2 SYDVKM. The CDR3 is made up of 15 amino acids. After removal of 3 bases from V and 7 bases from J, the junction contained 8 bases not matched to a gene.

This clone has a single count. CDR3 sequence reads: CASSLQGASEQYF. The CDR3 region has the DNA TGTGCCAGCAGCCTACAGGGGGCTAGCGAGCAGTACTTC. V is TRBV27 and J is TRBJ2-7, with 9 bases aligning to TRBD1. V lost 6 bases and J lost 6; bases outside the gene matches: 6. This CDR3 contains 13 residues. In germline, CDR1 is MNHEY, CDR2 SMNVEV (reference sequence).

The genes are TRBV29-1 and TRBJ2-3; 9 nucleotides align to TRBD2. V gave up 3 bases and J gave up 4 bases; unmatched junction bases: 5. The germline V gene has CDR1 SQVTM and CDR2 ANQGSEA. CDR3 length equals 14 residues. The CDR3 DNA reads as TGCAGCGTTGACACTAGCGGGTGGTCAGATACGCAGTATTTT. The encoded protein is CSVDTSGWSDTQYF.

This clone has just one count. This CDR3 is also generated by other DNA sequences in the sample. V is TRBV27 and J is TRBJ1-1; D may be TRBD1 (5 bases). CDR1 is MNHEY and CDR2 is SMNVEV in the germline V gene (reference sequence). This CDR3 has 13 amino acids. V gave up 2 bases and J gave up 4 bases, with 8 bases separating them. CDR3 amino acids: CASSLSGATEAFF. CDR3 bases: TGTGCCAGCAGTTTAAGTGGGGCCACTGAAGCTTTCTTT.

This chain joins TRBV11-2 and TRBJ2-3; 11 bases are a match to TRBD2. The CDR3 has 16 residues. Per the germline V gene, CDR1 is SGHAT and CDR2 is FQNNGV. Trimming at V came to 2 bases and at J to 4 bases, leaving 5 bases not matched to a gene. In nucleotides, the CDR3 is TGTGCCAGCAGCTTAACTAGCGGGAGTGCGGCAGATACGCAGTATTTT. It encodes CASSLTSGSAADTQYF.

The rearrangement joins TRBV4-1 to TRBJ2-1, with 7 bases matching TRBD1. The V gene end was trimmed by 4 bases and the J gene end by 6 bases; junction bases not matched to a gene: 0. Germline V gene data show CDR1 as MGHRA and CDR2 as YSYEKL. The CDR3 is made up of 12 amino acids. In DNA form, the CDR3 reads TGCGCCAGCAGCCCAGGGGGCAATGAGCAGTTCTTC. Encoded protein: CASSPGGNEQFF.

The rearrangement uses TRBV5-1 and TRBJ2-7; D is ambiguous. Germline V lookup: CDR1 SGHRS, CDR2 YFSETQ. This CDR3 has 13 amino acids. V gave up 4 bases and J gave up 7 bases, with 15 bases separating them. The CDR3: CASSVRSTGEQYF. The CDR3 DNA sequence: TGCGCCAGCAGCGTTCGGTCCACCGGGGAGCAGTACTTC. The whole variable domain, remainder taken from reference TRBV5-1 and TRBJ2-7, is KAGVTQTPRYLIKTRGQQVTLSCSPISGHRSVSWYQQTPGQGLQFLFEYFSETQRNKGNFPGRFSGRQFSNSRSEMNVSTLELGDSALYLCASSVRSTGEQYFGPGTRLTVT.

CDR3 loop: CASSLGRADNEQFF. The CDR3 nucleotides are TGTGCCAGCAGCTTAGGGCGGGCTGACAATGAGCAGTTCTTC. The chain couples TRBV11-3 to TRBJ2-1; TRBD2 is a possible D gene (5 bases). CDR3 length equals 14 residues. V dropped 1 base and J dropped 5 bases, with 9 bases sitting between them. Per the germline V gene, CDR1 is SGHNT and CDR2 is YENEEA.

The chain carries TRBV15 and TRBJ2-1; weak D call: TRBD1 (5 bases). V was shortened by 5 bases and J by 13 bases, with 12 bases between the two germline ends. This CDR3 has 11 amino acids. From germline, CDR1 is LNHNV and CDR2 YYDKDF (reference sequence). The CDR3 loop is CATSSQGPQFF. CDR3 sequence (DNA): TGTGCCACCAGCTCCCAGGGCCCACAGTTCTTC.

This sequence joins TRBV6-5 and TRBJ2-5; D is possibly TRBD2 (6 bases). Between the trimmed V and J ends, which lost 8 bases and 5 bases, there was a span of 18 bases. CDR3 length: 14 residues. Germline CDR1 reads MNHEY; CDR2 reads SVGAGI. CDR3 sequence reads: CASVAANSGETQYF. The CDR3 nucleotides read TGTGCCAGCGTCGCAGCTAACAGCGGGGAGACCCAGTACTTC.

The chain couples TRBV5-4 to TRBJ2-1, with 12 positions matching TRBD2. The V and J ends lost 0 bases and 4 bases, in that order; junction bases with no gene match: 2. The V gene's germline CDR1 is SGHNT and CDR2 YYREEE (reference sequence). The CDR3 runs to 16 residues. CDR3 DNA sequence: TGTGCCAGCAGCTTGGGGACTAGCGGGACATACAATGAGCAGTTCTTC. Translating it yields CASSLGTSGTYNEQFF.